These T cell receptor beta chains were read from a single sample in a study of blood T cell repertoires in COVID-19. Using immunoSEQ multiplex PCR, the repertoire was profiled, and TCRdb retains in-frame clones only, with some absent. The table lists approximately 250,000 clones, 80% to 90% of them singletons, with about 1.5% in the top ten. The source material was peripheral blood. All receptors come from a woman in her thirties or forties who had recovered from COVID-19. Each CDR3 is given with its conserved first and last residue. D genes are given only for firm matches. Size tells how often a clone was seen (once, few, many) or the class of an expanded clone, and some rows leave it out.

j_gene | d_gene | v_gene | abundance | CDR3aa | CDR3nt
TRBJ1-2 | TRBD1 | TRBV30 | - | CAWTRTGTGGRYTF | TGTGCCTGGACTCGTACCGGGACAGGGGGTCGCTACACCTTC
TRBJ1-6 | TRBD1 | TRBV4-3 | - | CASSHGQGKGSPLHF | TGCGCCAGCAGCCATGGACAGGGGAAGGGTTCACCCCTCCACTTT
TRBJ1-1 | - | TRBV11-3 | few | CASSTTGNTEAFF | TGTGCCAGCAGCACCACAGGGAACACTGAAGCTTTCTTT
TRBJ1-1 | TRBD1 | TRBV4-1 | - | CASSQEQGANTEAFF | TGCGCCAGCAGCCAGGAACAGGGGGCGAACACTGAAGCTTTCTTT
TRBJ2-7 | - | TRBV6-5 | - | CASSLGAAAYEQYF | TGTGCCAGCAGCCTGGGGGCAGCAGCCTACGAGCAGTACTTC
TRBJ1-5 | TRBD1 | TRBV2 | once | CASSRQGTQPQHF | TGTGCCAGCAGTAGACAGGGTACTCAGCCCCAGCATTTT
TRBJ2-3 | - | TRBV18 | - | CASSPPESYTQYF | TGTGCCAGCTCACCACCGGAGTCGTATACGCAGTATTTT
TRBJ1-1 | - | TRBV5-4 | - | CASSFPGENTEAFF | TGTGCCAGCAGCTTTCCCGGGGAGAACACTGAAGCTTTCTTT
TRBJ1-2 | - | TRBV30 | - | CAWSVGGPNYGYTF | TGTGCCTGGAGTGTTGGGGGCCCTAACTATGGCTACACCTTC
TRBJ2-7 | - | TRBV5-5 | - | CASSLDFYEQYF | TGTGCCAGCAGCTTAGACTTCTACGAGCAGTACTTC
TRBJ2-3 | TRBD2 | TRBV5-1 | - | CASSLVLQGTSGVDTQYF | TGCGCCAGCAGCTTGGTTCTCCAGGGGACTAGCGGGGTGGATACGCAGTATTTT
TRBJ1-5 | - | TRBV3-1/TRBV3-2 | - | CASSHKGLGQPQHF | TGTGCCAGCAGCCATAAGGGACTAGGGCAGCCCCAGCATTTT
TRBJ2-3 | TRBD2 | TRBV3-1/TRBV3-2 | - | CASSQDPGGGTDTQYF | TGTGCCAGCAGCCAAGATCCCGGGGGGGGTACAGATACGCAGTATTTT
TRBJ1-1 | - | TRBV2 | - | CASSVENTEAFF | TGTGCCAGCAGTGTAGAAAACACTGAAGCTTTCTTT
TRBJ2-5 | TRBD2 | TRBV5-4 | - | CASSPASGEHQETQYF | TGTGCCAGCAGCCCGGCTAGCGGGGAGCACCAAGAGACCCAGTACTTC
TRBJ2-1 | - | TRBV3-1/TRBV3-2 | - | CASSQAVGGACFF | TGTGCCAGCAGCCAAGCGGTTGGGGGGGCCTGCTTCTTC
TRBJ2-2 | - | TRBV5-6 | few | CASSLTGYLANTGELFF | TGTGCCAGCAGCCTAACAGGGTACCTCGCGAACACCGGGGAGCTGTTTTTT
TRBJ1-1 | - | TRBV30 | - | CAQGPPPFF | TGTGCCCAGGGGCCCCCACCTTTCTTT
TRBJ1-1 | - | TRBV9 | - | CASSVATEGGTEAFF | TGTGCCAGCAGCGTAGCTACGGAAGGAGGCACTGAAGCTTTCTTT
TRBJ2-7 | - | TRBV18 | - | CASSPSDKGLYEQYF | TGTGCCAGCTCACCTTCGGACAAGGGATTGTACGAGCAGTACTTC
TRBJ2-7 | TRBD2 | TRBV11-3 | - | CASSSLSWRGDSYEQYF | TGTGCCAGCAGCAGCCTATCGTGGCGGGGGGACTCCTACGAGCAGTACTTC
TRBJ2-1 | - | TRBV19 | - | CASSIQNEQFF | TGTGCCAGTAGCATCCAGAATGAGCAGTTCTTC
TRBJ2-5 | - | TRBV5-6 | - | CASSSWEQETQYF | TGTGCCAGCAGCTCGTGGGAGCAAGAGACCCAGTACTTC
TRBJ2-7 | - | TRBV30 | few | CAWSWQREGGEQYF | TGTGCCTGGAGTTGGCAAAGGGAAGGAGGCGAGCAGTACTTC
TRBJ2-6 | TRBD1 | TRBV7-9 | - | CASSKQGEWVANVLTF | TGTGCCAGCAGCAAACAGGGGGAGTGGGTGGCCAACGTCCTGACTTTC
TRBJ2-3 | TRBD1 | TRBV6-5 | - | CASSLRDRGLGTQYF | TGTGCCAGCAGCCTCCGGGACAGGGGGTTGGGTACGCAGTATTTT
TRBJ1-2 | - | TRBV19 | - | CASKPGGNYGYTF | TGTGCCAGTAAACCGGGGGGCAACTATGGCTACACCTTC
TRBJ1-2 | - | TRBV29-1 | - | CSVEEFRDSYGYTF | TGCAGCGTTGAAGAGTTCCGGGACTCATATGGCTACACCTTC
TRBJ1-5 | - | TRBV9 | few | CASSPDISNQPQHF | TGTGCCAGCAGCCCCGACATCAGCAATCAGCCCCAGCATTTT
TRBJ2-2 | - | TRBV5-4 | - | CASSKGQNTGELFF | TGTGCCAGCAGCAAGGGACAGAACACCGGGGAGCTGTTTTTT
TRBJ2-3 | - | TRBV6-5 | - | CASSPQMTTDTQYF | TGTGCCAGCAGTCCCCAGATGACTACAGATACGCAGTATTTT
TRBJ1-2 | - | TRBV6-6 | - | CASSYEGLFYGYTF | TGTGCCAGCAGTTACGAGGGCCTCTTCTATGGCTACACCTTC